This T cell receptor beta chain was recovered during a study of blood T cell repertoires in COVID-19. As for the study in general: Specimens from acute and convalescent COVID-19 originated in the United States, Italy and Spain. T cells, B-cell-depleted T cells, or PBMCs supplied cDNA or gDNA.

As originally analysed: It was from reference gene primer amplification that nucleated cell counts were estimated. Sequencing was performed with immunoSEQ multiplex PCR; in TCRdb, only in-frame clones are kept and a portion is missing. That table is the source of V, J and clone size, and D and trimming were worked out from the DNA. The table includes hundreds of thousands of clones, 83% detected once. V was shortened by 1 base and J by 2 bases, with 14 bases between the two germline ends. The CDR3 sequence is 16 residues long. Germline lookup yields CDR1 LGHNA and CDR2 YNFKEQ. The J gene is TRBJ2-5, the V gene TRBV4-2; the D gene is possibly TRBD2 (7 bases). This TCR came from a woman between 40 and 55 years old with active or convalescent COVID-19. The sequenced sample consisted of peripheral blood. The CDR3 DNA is TGTGCCAGCAGCCAAGGGGAGGGGGGAATTCAAGAGACCCAGTACTTC. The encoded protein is CASSQGEGGIQETQYF.